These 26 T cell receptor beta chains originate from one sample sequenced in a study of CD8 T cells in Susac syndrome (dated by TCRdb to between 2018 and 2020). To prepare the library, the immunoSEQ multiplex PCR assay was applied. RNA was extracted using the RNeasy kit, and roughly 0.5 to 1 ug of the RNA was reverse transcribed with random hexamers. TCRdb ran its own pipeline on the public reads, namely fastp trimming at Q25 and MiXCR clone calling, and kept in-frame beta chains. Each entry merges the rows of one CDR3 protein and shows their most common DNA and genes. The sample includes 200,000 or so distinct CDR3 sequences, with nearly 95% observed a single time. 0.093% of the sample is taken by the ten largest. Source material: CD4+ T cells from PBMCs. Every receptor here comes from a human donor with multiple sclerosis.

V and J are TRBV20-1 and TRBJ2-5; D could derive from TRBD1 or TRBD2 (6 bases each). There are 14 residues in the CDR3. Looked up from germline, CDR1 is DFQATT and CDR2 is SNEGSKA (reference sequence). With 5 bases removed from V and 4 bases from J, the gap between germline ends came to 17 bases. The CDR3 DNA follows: TGCAGTGCTTGGGCGGGACACCGGGGAGAGACCCAGTACTTC. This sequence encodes CSAWAGHRGETQYF.

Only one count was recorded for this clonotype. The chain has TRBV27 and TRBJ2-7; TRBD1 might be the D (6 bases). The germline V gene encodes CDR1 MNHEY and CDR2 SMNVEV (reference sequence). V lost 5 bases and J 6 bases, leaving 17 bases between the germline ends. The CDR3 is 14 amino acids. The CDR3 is CASSTTQGPLEQYF. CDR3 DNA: TGTGCCAGCAGTACCACACAGGGACCCCTCGAGCAGTACTTC.

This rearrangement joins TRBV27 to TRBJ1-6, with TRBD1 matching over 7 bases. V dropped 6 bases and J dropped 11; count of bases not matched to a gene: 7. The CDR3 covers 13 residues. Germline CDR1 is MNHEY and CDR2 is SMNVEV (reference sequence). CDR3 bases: TGTGCCAGCAGCAACAGGGGTGGTACACCCCTCCACTTT. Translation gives CASSNRGGTPLHF.

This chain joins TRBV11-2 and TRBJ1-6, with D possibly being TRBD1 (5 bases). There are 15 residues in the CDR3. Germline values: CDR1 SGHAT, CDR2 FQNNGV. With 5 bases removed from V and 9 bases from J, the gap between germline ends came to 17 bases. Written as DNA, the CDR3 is TGTGCCAGCAGCCCTCGGGAAGGAGGGGTTTCACCCCTCCACTTT. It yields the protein CASSPREGGVSPLHF.

CDR3 sequence (DNA): TGCAGCGTTATGGCCTTAGGGAACACTGAAGCTTTCTTT. Translated, it gives CSVMALGNTEAFF. This sequence joins TRBV29-1 and TRBJ1-1; D is unresolved. Germline V gene lookup returns CDR1 SQVTM and CDR2 ANQGSEA. Trimming cost V 5 bases and J 1 base, with 11 bases left between them. This CDR3 is 13 amino acids long.

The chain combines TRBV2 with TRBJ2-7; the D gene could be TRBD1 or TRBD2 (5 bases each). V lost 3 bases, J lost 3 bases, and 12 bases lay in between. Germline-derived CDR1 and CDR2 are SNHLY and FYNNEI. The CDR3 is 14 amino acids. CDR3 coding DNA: TGTGCCAGCAGTGATGAGGGGTACCACTACGAGCAGTACTTC. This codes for CASSDEGYHYEQYF.

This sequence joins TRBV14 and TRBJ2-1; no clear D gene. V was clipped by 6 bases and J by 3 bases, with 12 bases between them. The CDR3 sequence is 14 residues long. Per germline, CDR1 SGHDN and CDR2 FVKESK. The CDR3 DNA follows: TGTGCCAGCAGTCCTCCCTCGGGCTACAATGAGCAGTTCTTC. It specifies CASSPPSGYNEQFF.

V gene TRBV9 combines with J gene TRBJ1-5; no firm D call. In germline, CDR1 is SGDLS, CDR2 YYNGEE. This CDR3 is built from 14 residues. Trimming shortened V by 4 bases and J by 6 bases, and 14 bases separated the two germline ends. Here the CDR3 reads CASSPSGGPQPQHF. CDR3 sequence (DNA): TGTGCCAGCAGCCCCTCGGGAGGACCTCAGCCCCAGCATTTT.

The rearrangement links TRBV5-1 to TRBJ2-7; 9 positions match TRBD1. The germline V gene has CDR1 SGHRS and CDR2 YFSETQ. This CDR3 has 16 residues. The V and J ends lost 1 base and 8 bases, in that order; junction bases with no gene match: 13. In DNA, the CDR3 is TGCGCCAGCAGCTTGACGGGTGGGCGACAGGGGGAGAAGCAGTACTTC. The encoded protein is CASSLTGGRQGEKQYF.

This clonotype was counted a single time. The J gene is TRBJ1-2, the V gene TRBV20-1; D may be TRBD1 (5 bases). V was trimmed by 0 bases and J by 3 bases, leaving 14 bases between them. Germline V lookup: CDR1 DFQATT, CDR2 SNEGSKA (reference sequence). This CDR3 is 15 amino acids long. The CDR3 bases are TGCAGTGCTAGAGAGGGGGTCCTCGGGGACTATGGCTACACCTTC. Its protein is CSAREGVLGDYGYTF.

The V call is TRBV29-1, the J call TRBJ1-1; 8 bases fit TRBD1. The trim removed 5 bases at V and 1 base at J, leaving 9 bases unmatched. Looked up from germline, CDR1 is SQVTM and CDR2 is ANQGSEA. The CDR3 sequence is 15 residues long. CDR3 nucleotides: TGCAGCGTTCGATATAGTGACAGGGGGAACACTGAAGCTTTCTTT. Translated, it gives CSVRYSDRGNTEAFF.

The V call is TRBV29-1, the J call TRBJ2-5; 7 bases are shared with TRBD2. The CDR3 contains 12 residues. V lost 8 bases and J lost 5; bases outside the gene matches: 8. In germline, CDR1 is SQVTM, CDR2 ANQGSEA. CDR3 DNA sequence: TGCAGCCACGGGGGGAACGGGGAGACCCAGTACTTC. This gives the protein CSHGGNGETQYF.

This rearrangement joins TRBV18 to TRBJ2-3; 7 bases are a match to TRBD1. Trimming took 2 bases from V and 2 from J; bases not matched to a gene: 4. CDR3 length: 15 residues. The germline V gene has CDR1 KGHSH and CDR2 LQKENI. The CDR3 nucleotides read TGTGCCAGCTCACCATACAGGGGCCTCACAGATACGCAGTATTTT. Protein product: CASSPYRGLTDTQYF.

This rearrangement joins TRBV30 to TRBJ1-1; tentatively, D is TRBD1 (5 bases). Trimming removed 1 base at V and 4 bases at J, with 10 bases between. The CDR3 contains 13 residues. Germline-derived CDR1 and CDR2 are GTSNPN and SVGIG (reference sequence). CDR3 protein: CAWSALGTTEAFF. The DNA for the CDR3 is TGTGCCTGGAGTGCCCTCGGGACCACTGAAGCTTTCTTT. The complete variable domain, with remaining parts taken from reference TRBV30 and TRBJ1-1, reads SQTIHQWPATLVQPVGSPLSLECTVEGTSNPNLYWYRQAAGRGLQLLFYSVGIGQISSEVPQNLSASRPQDRQFILSSKKLLLSDSGFYLCAWSALGTTEAFFGQGTRLTVV.

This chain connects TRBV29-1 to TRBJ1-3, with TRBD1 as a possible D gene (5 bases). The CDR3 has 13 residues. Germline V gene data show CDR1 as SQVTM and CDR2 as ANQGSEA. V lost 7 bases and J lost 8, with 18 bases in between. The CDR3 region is CSAQEAGRYTIYF. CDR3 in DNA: TGCAGCGCCCAGGAGGCAGGGCGTTACACCATATATTTT.

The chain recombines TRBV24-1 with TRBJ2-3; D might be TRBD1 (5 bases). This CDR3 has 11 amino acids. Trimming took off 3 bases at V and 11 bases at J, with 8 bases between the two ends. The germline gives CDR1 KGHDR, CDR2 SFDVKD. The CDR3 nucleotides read TGTGCCACCAGTGATGTTGGACAGCAGTATTTT. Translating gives CATSDVGQQYF.

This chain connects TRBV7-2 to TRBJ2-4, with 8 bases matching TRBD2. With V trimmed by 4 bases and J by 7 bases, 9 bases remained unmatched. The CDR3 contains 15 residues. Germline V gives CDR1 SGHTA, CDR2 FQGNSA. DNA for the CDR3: TGTGCCAGCAGCTATTCCGGGACTAGTAATAACATTCAGTACTTC. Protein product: CASSYSGTSNNIQYF.

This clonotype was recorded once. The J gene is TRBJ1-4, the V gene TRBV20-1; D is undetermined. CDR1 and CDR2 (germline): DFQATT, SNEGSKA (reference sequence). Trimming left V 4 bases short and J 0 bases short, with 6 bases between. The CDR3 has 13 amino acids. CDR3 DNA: TGCAGTGCTACTACTGCAACTAATGAAAAACTGTTTTTT. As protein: CSATTATNEKLFF.

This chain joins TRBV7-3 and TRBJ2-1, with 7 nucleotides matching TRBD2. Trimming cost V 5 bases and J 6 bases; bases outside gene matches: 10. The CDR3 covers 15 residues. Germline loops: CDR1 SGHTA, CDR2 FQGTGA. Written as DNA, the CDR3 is TGTGCCAGCAGCCTGGGGAGGGCCAAAGGCAATGAGCAGTTCTTC. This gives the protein CASSLGRAKGNEQFF.

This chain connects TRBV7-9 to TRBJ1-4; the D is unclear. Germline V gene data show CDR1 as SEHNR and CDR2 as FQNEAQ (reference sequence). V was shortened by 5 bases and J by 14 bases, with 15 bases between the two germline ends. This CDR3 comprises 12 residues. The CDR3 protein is CASSPRARVLFF. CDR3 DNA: TGTGCCAGCAGCCCCCGGGCGAGGGTGCTGTTTTTT.

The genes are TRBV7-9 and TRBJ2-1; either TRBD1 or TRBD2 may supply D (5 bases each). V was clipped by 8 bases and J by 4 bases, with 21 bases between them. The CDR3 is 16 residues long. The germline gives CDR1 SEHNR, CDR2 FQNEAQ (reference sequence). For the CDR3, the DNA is TGTGCCAGCTGGGACGTGACACTGAATACGTACAATGAGCAGTTCTTC. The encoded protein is CASWDVTLNTYNEQFF.

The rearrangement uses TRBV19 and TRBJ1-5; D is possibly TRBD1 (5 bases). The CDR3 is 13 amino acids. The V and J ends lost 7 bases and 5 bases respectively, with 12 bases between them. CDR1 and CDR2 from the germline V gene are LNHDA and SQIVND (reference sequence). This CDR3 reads CASTFQGYQPQHF. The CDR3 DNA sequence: TGTGCCAGTACATTTCAGGGCTATCAGCCCCAGCATTTT.

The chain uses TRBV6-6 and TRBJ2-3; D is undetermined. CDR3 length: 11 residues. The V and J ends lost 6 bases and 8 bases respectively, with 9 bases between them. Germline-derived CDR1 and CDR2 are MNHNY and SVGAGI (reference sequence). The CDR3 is CASSGPTTQYF. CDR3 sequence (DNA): TGTGCCAGCAGCGGCCCCACTACGCAGTATTTT.

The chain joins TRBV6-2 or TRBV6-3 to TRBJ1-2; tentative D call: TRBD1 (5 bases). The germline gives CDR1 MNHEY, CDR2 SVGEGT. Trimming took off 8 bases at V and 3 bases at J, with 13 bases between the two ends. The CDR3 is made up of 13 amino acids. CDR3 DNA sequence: TGTGCCAGCGGCCGGCAACAGGACTATGGCTACACCTTC. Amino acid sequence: CASGRQQDYGYTF.

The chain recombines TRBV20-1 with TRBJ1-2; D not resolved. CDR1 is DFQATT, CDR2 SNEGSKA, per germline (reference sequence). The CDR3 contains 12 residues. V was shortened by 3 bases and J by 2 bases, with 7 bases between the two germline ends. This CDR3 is CSASLINYGYTF. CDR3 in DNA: TGCAGTGCTAGTTTAATCAACTATGGCTACACCTTC.

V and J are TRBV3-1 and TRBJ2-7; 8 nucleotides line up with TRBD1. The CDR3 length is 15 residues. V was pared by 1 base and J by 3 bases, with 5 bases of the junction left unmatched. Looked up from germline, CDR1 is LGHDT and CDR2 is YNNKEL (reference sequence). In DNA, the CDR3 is TGTGCCAGCAGCCAAGCGGGACAGGCCCTCTACGAGCAGTACTTC. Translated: CASSQAGQALYEQYF.